A selection of T cell receptor beta chains follows, all from one sample in a study of cytomegalovirus exposure and HLA in healthy donors. Profiling relied on immunoSEQ multiplex PCR, and the TCRdb table lists in-frame clones only, not all of them. The repertoire holds 75,000 or so clones, around four fifths seen once, with 22% in the top ten. The sequenced sample consisted of PBMCs. Receptors originate from a woman in her thirties in good health and CMV-seropositive. Each CDR3 is given with its conserved first and last residue. The order of the fields is V gene, J gene, clone size, D gene, CDR3 DNA, CDR3 protein. D genes are given only for firm matches. Clone sizes are given selectively: once, few, many, or a class where the clone is expanded.

TRBV5-1	TRBJ2-2	few	.	TGCGCCAGCAGCCTCTGGAGGACGGGAACCGGGGAGCTGTTTTTT	CASSLWRTGTGELFF
TRBV29-1	TRBJ2-7	few	TRBD1	TGCAGCGTCTCGGACAGGGAGTACGAGCAGTACTTC	CSVSDREYEQYF
TRBV11-2	TRBJ2-7	.	TRBD1	TGTGCCAGCAGCCCATGGGTAGGGGGCGGCTACGAGCAGTACTTC	CASSPWVGGGYEQYF
TRBV27	TRBJ1-6	few	TRBD1	TGTGCCAGCAGTTTAGCGGGGACAGGGGGCTTAGCCCTCCACTTT	CASSLAGTGGLALHF
TRBV18	TRBJ1-5	few	.	TGTGCCAGCTCAGCGGGGAGTCAGCCCCAGCATTTT	CASSAGSQPQHF
TRBV4-2	TRBJ2-7	.	TRBD2	TGTGCCAGCAGCCAAGATCTGATCGGACTAGCGGGTTCCTACGAGCAGTACTTC	CASSQDLIGLAGSYEQYF
TRBV6-6	TRBJ2-7	.	.	TGTGCCAGCAGTTACTTATCCGGGAGACTATACGAGCAGTACTTC	CASSYLSGRLYEQYF
TRBV15	TRBJ2-5	.	.	TGTGCCACCAGCAGAGATCTATCAGGGGAAGAGACCCAGTACTTC	CATSRDLSGEETQYF
TRBV7-2	TRBJ2-1	.	.	TGTGCCAGCAGCTCCACTAGAATAGGGCAGTTCTTC	CASSSTRIGQFF
TRBV27	TRBJ1-5	.	.	TGTGCCAGCAGTTTGTTCGGTGATCAGCCCCAGCATTTT	CASSLFGDQPQHF
TRBV5-6	TRBJ2-7	few	TRBD2	TGTGCCAGCAGCTTATGGGGGACTAGCGGGAGGGCCCACGAGCAGTACTTC	CASSLWGTSGRAHEQYF
TRBV7-8	TRBJ2-1	.	.	TGTGCCAGCAGCTATACAGCCAATGAGCAGTTCTTC	CASSYTANEQFF
TRBV14	TRBJ2-3	.	.	TGTGCCAGCAGCCCCGAACTCACAGATACGCAGTATTTT	CASSPELTDTQYF
TRBV5-6	TRBJ2-7	.	TRBD1	TGTGCCAGCGTCATTCAGGGGGCGGCCTACGAGCAGTACTTC	CASVIQGAAYEQYF
TRBV7-9	TRBJ1-2	.	TRBD1	TGTGCCAGCAGCTCTCGACAGGGAACGGGTCGCGACTATGGCTACACCTTC	CASSSRQGTGRDYGYTF
TRBV30	TRBJ1-5	.	.	TGTGCCGCGGACGGGGGTCGGGATCAGCCCCAGCATTTT	CAADGGRDQPQHF
TRBV29-1	TRBJ1-5	.	TRBD1	TGCAGCGTTGTCCGGGACAGGGACCAGCATTTT	CSVVRDRDQHF
TRBV29-1	TRBJ2-1	.	TRBD2	TGCAGCGTTGCTAGCGGAAGGAGGTACAATGAGCAGTTCTTC	CSVASGRRYNEQFF
TRBV6-5	TRBJ1-2	.	.	TGTGCCAGCAGTTACGACCGAGGAATTAACTATGGCTACACCTTC	CASSYDRGINYGYTF
TRBV4-1	TRBJ2-3	.	.	TGCGCCAGCAGCCAAGTATTGAGGCGACAAGGGGCAGATACGCAGTATTTT	CASSQVLRRQGADTQYF
TRBV7-7	TRBJ2-3	.	.	TGTGCCAGCAGCTCCGGGGGCACAGATACGCAGTATTTT	CASSSGGTDTQYF
TRBV19	TRBJ1-2	.	.	TGTGCCAGTGGAAGGCAAGAGGGCTATGGCTACACCTTC	CASGRQEGYGYTF
TRBV18	TRBJ2-7	.	.	TGTGCCAGCTCACCAATAACAGGGAGCGACGAGCAGTACTTC	CASSPITGSDEQYF
TRBV30	TRBJ1-1	.	.	TGTGCCTGGAGTAGACTTACGAACACTGAAGCTTTCTTT	CAWSRLTNTEAFF
TRBV11-2	TRBJ2-7	.	TRBD1	TGTGCCAGCAGCCCGACAGGGATCCCCTACGAGCAGTACTTC	CASSPTGIPYEQYF
TRBV11-2	TRBJ1-2	.	TRBD1	TGTGCCAGCAGCTTAGTAGCCCAGGGGGGATATGGCTACACCTTC	CASSLVAQGGYGYTF
TRBV7-3	TRBJ1-5	.	TRBD1	TGTGCCAGCAGCTTACGAGCAGGGGGCTATCAGCCCCAGCATTTT	CASSLRAGGYQPQHF
TRBV6-1	TRBJ2-7	.	TRBD2	TGTGCCAGCAGTGAAGGTCGTCTAGCGGTCTACGAGCAGTACTTC	CASSEGRLAVYEQYF
TRBV6-1	TRBJ2-2	.	TRBD1	TGTGCCAGCAGTGAACACAGGGGAACCGGGGAGCTGTTTTTT	CASSEHRGTGELFF
TRBV18	TRBJ1-4	once	.	TGTGCCAGCTCACTAACTACGGACAGTGCTAATGAAAAACTGTTTTTT	CASSLTTDSANEKLFF
TRBV19	TRBJ1-2	once	.	TGTGCCAGTAGTTCCACCGGGAGGAACTATGGCTACACCTTC	CASSSTGRNYGYTF